This TCR beta chain appears in the sequencing data of a study of cytomegalovirus exposure and HLA in healthy donors. The overall study: Among the 370 or so donors who were genotyped, about 80% fell in the genetic ancestry cluster that is associated with self-reported Caucasian donors. Study observations and caveats: Rarity characterized most TCR sequences, yet some public TCRs appeared in many donors. Equally common other TCR beta chains were less clonally expanded than HLA-associated ones, a later analysis found. A later analysis found that most CMV-associated TCR beta chains appeared HLA-restricted.

The study ran its PCR with 60 Vbeta and 13 Jbeta primers. TCRdb's copy holds only in-frame clones and misses some; the assay was immunoSEQ multiplex PCR. The sample lists 150,000 to 200,000 clones, roughly four fifths occurring once. With respect to this clone: The antigen is undetermined.

The CDR3 runs to 16 residues. Germline CDR1 and CDR2: MNHNY and SVGAGI (reference sequence). Trimming took 4 bases from V and 3 from J; bases not matched to a gene: 12. Sequencing used PBMCs. This rearrangement joins TRBV6-6 to TRBJ2-7, with 7 bases identical to TRBD2. The sequence was obtained from a woman in her forties or fifties in good health and CMV-seropositive. The chain's CDR3 is CASSSGRGVGIYEQYF. In DNA, the CDR3 is TGTGCCAGCAGTTCCGGACGGGGGGTTGGGATCTACGAGCAGTACTTC.